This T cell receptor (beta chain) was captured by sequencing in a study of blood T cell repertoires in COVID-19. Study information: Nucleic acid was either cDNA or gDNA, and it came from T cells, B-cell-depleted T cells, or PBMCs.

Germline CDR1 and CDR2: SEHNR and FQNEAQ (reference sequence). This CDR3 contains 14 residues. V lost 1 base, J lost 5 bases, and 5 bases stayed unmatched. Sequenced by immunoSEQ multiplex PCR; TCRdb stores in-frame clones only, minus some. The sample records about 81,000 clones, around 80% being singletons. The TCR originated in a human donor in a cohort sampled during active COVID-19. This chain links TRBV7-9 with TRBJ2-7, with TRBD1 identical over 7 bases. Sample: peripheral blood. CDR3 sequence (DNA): TGTGCCAGCAGCTTAGGCAGGGGGATCGACGAGCAGTACTTC. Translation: CASSLGRGIDEQYF.